Sequencing of this T cell receptor beta chain was carried out in a study of T cells after yellow fever vaccination. Germline lookup yields CDR1 SGHAT and CDR2 FQNNGV. With V trimmed by 4 bases and J by 6 bases, 14 bases remained unmatched. The CDR3 spans 18 residues. TCRdb reanalysed the 5' RACE reads using MiXCR and keeps one entry per CDR3 protein. The sample records 250,000 to 350,000 distinct CDR3 sequences, 6.5% to 8.5% being singletons. This clonotype was recorded a few times. This chain links TRBV11-2 with TRBJ2-5, with 13 bases aligning to TRBD2. The specimen comprised PBMCs, sampled about 41 days after the first yellow fever vaccination. This clonotype was sampled from a man between 18 and 29 years old who received the YFV17D yellow fever vaccine. The CDR3: CASSSIPPGLAGKKTQYF. CDR3 sequence (DNA): TGTGCCAGCAGCTCGATCCCTCCGGGACTAGCGGGGAAGAAGACCCAGTACTTC.